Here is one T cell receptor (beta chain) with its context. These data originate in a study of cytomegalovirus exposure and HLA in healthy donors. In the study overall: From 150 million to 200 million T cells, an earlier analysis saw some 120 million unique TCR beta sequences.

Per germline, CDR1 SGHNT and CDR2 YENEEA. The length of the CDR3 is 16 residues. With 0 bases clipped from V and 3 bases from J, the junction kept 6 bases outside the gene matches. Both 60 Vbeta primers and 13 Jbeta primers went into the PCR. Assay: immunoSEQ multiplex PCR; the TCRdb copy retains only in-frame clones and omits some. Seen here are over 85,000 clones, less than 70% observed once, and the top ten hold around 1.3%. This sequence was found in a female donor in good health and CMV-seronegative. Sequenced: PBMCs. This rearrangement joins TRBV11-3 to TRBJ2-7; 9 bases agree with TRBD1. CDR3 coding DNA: TGTGCCAGCAGCTTAGACGGACAGGGGAGGTTCTACGAGCAGTACTTC. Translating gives CASSLDGQGRFYEQYF.